This T cell receptor (beta chain) was profiled in a study of tumor and adjacent non-tumor tissue in lung cancer. Background on the study: The patients, roughly 9 men and several women, were roughly 30 to 80 with stage I to III disease.

Remarks on this clonotype: Its antigen is not known.

The template was RNA from unsorted bulk tissue. Study-wide findings and caveats: Tumor TCR diversity, when higher, was linked to shorter survival. Tumor repertoires had a smaller top 100 clone share than normal lung.

CDR3 length: 13 amino acids. Trimming took off 3 bases at V and 5 bases at J, with 9 bases between the two ends. CDR1 is KGHSH and CDR2 is LQKENI in the germline V gene. TCRbeta libraries were built with three rounds of nested PCR, modified from ARM-PCR. TCRdb itself ran the multiplex PCR reads through MiXCR, one entry per CDR3 protein. In the table there are 220,000 or so distinct CDR3 sequences, roughly 70% of which are singletons. Sample: lung tumor tissue. The receptor was derived from a man in his 60s with non-small cell lung cancer. The chain combines TRBV18 with TRBJ2-3; D remains unclear. This CDR3 is CASSPTHGDTQYF. The CDR3 DNA is TGTGCCAGCTCACCGACCCACGGAGATACGCAGTATTTT.